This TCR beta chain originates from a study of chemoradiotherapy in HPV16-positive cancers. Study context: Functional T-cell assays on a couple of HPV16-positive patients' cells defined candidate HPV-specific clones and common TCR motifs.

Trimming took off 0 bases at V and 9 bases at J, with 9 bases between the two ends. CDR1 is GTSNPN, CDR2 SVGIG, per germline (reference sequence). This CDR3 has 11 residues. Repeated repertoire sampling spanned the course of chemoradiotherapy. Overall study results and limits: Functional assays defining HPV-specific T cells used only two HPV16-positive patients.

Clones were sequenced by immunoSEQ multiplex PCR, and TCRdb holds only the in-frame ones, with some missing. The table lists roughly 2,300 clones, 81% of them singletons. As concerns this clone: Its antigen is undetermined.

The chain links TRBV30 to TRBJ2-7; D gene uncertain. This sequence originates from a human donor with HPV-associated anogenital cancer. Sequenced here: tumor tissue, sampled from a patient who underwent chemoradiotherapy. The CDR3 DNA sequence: TGTGCCTGGAGTGTTTACTCGGTGCAGTACTTC. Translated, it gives CAWSVYSVQYF.